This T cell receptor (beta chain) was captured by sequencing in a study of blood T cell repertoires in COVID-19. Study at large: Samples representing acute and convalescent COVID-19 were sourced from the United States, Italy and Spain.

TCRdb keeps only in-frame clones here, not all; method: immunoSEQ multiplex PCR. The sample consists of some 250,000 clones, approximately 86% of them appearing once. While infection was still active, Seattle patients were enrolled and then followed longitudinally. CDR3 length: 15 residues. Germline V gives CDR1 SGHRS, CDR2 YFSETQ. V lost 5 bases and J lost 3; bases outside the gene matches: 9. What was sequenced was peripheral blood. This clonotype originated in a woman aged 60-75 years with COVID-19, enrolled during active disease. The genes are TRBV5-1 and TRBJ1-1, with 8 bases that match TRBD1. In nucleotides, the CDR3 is TGCGCCAGCAGGCAAGCAGGGGGCGATTACACTGAAGCTTTCTTT. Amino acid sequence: CASRQAGGDYTEAFF. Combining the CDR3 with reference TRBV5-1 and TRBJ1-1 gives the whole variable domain KAGVTQTPRYLIKTRGQQVTLSCSPISGHRSVSWYQQTPGQGLQFLFEYFSETQRNKGNFPGRFSGRQFSNSRSEMNVSTLELGDSALYLCASRQAGGDYTEAFFGQGTRLTVV.